This TCR beta chain is drawn from a study of blood T cell repertoires in COVID-19. For the study at large: Whether acute or convalescent, the COVID-19 samples came from the United States, Italy and Spain.

Worth noting for this clone: The same CDR3 can be traced to other DNA sequences in this sample.

The data were produced by immunoSEQ multiplex PCR, yet TCRdb's version contains in-frame clones alone and is incomplete. This table holds fewer than 250,000 clones, around 81% found once. Specimen: PBMCs or T cells enriched from blood (not recorded which). This clonotype was obtained from a woman aged 45 to 65 with acute COVID-19.

The CDR3 DNA follows: TGTGCCAGTAGTATAGACAGAAACTATGGCTACACCTTC. This sequence encodes CASSIDRNYGYTF. J is TRBJ1-2 and V is TRBV19; D is uncertain. CDR1 and CDR2 from the germline V gene are LNHDA and SQIVND (reference sequence). This CDR3 comprises 13 residues. The V and J ends lost 0 bases and 2 bases respectively, with 4 bases between them.